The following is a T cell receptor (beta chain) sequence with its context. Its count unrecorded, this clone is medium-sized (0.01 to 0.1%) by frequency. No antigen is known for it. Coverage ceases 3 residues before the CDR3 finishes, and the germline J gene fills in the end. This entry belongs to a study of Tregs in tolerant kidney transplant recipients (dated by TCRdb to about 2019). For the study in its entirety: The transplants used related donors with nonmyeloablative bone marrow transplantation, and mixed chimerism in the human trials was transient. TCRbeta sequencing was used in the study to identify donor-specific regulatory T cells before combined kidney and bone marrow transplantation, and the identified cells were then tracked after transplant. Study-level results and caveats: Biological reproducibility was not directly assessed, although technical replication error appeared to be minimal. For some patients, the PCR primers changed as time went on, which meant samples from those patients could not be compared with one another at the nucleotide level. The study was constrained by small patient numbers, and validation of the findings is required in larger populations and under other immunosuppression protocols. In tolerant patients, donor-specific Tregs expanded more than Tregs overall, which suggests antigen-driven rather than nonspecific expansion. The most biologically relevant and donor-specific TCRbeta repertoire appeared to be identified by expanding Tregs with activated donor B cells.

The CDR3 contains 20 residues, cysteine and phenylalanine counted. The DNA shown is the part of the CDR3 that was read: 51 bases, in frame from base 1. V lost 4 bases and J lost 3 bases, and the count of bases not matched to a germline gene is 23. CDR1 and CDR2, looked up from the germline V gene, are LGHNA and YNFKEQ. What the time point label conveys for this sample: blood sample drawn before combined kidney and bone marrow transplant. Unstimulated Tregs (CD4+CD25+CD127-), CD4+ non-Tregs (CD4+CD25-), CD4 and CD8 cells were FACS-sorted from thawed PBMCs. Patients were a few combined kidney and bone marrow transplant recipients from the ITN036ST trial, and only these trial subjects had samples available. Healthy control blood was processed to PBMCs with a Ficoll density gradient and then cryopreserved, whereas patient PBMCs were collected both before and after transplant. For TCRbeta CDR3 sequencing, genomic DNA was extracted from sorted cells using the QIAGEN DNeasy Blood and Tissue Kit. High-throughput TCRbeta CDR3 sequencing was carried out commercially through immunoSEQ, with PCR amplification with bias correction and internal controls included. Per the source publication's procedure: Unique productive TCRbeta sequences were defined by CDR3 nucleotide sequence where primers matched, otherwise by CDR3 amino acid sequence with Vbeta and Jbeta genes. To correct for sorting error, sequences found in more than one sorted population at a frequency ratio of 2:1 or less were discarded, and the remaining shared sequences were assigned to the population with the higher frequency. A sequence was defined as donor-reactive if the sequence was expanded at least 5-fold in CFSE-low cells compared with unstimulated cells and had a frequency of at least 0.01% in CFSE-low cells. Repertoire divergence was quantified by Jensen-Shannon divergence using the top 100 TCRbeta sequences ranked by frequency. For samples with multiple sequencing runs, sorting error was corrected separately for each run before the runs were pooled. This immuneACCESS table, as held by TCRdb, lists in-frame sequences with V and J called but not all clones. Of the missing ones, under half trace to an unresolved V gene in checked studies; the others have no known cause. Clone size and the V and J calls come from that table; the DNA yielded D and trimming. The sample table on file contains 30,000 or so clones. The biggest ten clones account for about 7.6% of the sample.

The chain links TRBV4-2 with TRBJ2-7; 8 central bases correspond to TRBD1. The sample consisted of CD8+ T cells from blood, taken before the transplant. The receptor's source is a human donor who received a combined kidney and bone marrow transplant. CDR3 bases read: TGTGCCAGCAGCCCCCCGACAGGGGATTTAGTTGGACTCCTATTCTACGAG. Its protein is CASSPPTGDLVGLLFYE. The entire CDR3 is CASSPPTGDLVGLLFYEQYF.